Each of the 12 T cell receptor beta chains below was sequenced from the same sample in a study of blood T cell repertoires in COVID-19. Clones were read by immunoSEQ multiplex PCR, and TCRdb kept only the in-frame ones, dropping some. The sample consists of approximately 210,000 clones, about 91% of them appearing once. Specimen: peripheral blood. The receptors come from a man aged 30-40 years with acute or convalescent COVID-19.

V and J are TRBV29-1 and TRBJ1-1, with a tentative D call TRBD1 (6 bases). Between the trimmed V and J ends, which lost 3 bases and 5 bases, there was a span of 19 bases. The germline V gene has CDR1 SQVTM and CDR2 ANQGSEA. The CDR3 loop spans 15 amino acids. The CDR3 DNA follows: TGCAGCGTTGATATTGGGGGGGCGCGGCCTACTGAAGCTTTCTTT. It translates to CSVDIGGARPTEAFF.

The rearrangement links TRBV2 to TRBJ1-6; D is unclear. This CDR3 is 15 amino acids long. The germline V gene encodes CDR1 SNHLY and CDR2 FYNNEI. Between the trimmed V and J ends, which lost 6 bases and 6 bases, there was a span of 15 bases. CDR3 nucleotide sequence: TGTGCCAGCAGGACACACGCAGAGGGTAATTCACCCCTCCACTTT. This codes for CASRTHAEGNSPLHF.

The chain employs TRBV5-1 and TRBJ2-7; TRBD2 matches 16 bases. The CDR3 covers 16 residues. V shed 10 bases, J shed 5 bases, and the junction held 12 bases outside the gene matches. The V gene's germline CDR1 is SGHRS and CDR2 YFSETQ. CDR3 nucleotide sequence: TGCGCCTCTGGGACTAGCGGGAGGGCCGGGATCCACGAGCAGTACTTC. As protein: CASGTSGRAGIHEQYF.

The rearrangement links TRBV10-3 to TRBJ1-5; D is unclear. Germline values: CDR1 ENHRY, CDR2 SYGVKD. V was cut by 2 bases and J by 0 bases, with 5 bases left in between. The CDR3 has 14 residues. The CDR3 coding sequence is TGTGCCATCAGTGAGGGAGCTAGCAATCAGCCCCAGCATTTT. Protein product: CAISEGASNQPQHF.

V and J are TRBV5-1 and TRBJ2-2, with D possibly being TRBD2 (6 bases). Germline V gene lookup returns CDR1 SGHRS and CDR2 YFSETQ. V was cut by 2 bases and J by 0 bases, with 11 bases left in between. The CDR3 loop spans 16 amino acids. As DNA, the CDR3 is TGCGCCAGCAGCTTCGGCGGGACCCCGAACACCGGGGAGCTGTTTTTT. Translated, it gives CASSFGGTPNTGELFF. Supplemented by reference TRBV5-1 and TRBJ2-2, the full variable domain reads KAGVTQTPRYLIKTRGQQVTLSCSPISGHRSVSWYQQTPGQGLQFLFEYFSETQRNKGNFPGRFSGRQFSNSRSEMNVSTLELGDSALYLCASSFGGTPNTGELFFGEGSRLTVL.

The chain employs TRBV5-4 and TRBJ2-1; 9 bases agree with TRBD1. This CDR3 contains 15 residues. V shed 3 bases, J shed 5 bases, and the junction held 6 bases outside the gene matches. The germline V gene encodes CDR1 SGHNT and CDR2 YYREEE (reference sequence). CDR3 loop: CASSSRDRVDNEQFF. In DNA, the CDR3 is TGTGCCAGCAGCTCCCGGGACAGGGTGGACAATGAGCAGTTCTTC.

J is TRBJ2-5 and V is TRBV4-1; the D gene is possibly TRBD2 (6 bases). This CDR3 comprises 16 residues. Germline loops: CDR1 MGHRA, CDR2 YSYEKL. The germline V and J ends were trimmed by 4 bases and 4 bases, with 19 bases remaining between them. The DNA for the CDR3 is TGCGCCAGCAGCCTAAGATACGGGGGAGTACGAGAGACCCAGTACTTC. It encodes CASSLRYGGVRETQYF.

The genes are TRBV4-1 and TRBJ1-4; D is unresolved. There are 15 residues in the CDR3. Germline V gene sequence: CDR1 MGHRA, CDR2 YSYEKL. Trimming left V 2 bases short and J 4 bases short, with 11 bases between. The CDR3 DNA reads as TGCGCCAGCAGCCAAAGAGACTCCTTTAATGAAAAACTGTTTTTT. It translates to CASSQRDSFNEKLFF.

This chain joins TRBV5-1 and TRBJ1-1, with D unresolved. This CDR3 comprises 16 residues. Germline V gene lookup returns CDR1 SGHRS and CDR2 YFSETQ. V gave up 0 bases and J gave up 1 base, with 13 bases separating them. This chain's CDR3 is CASSLVPGGWNTEAFF. Here the CDR3 DNA reads TGCGCCAGCAGCTTGGTTCCCGGAGGCTGGAACACTGAAGCTTTCTTT.

The chain recombines TRBV9 with TRBJ2-1; tentatively, D is TRBD2 (6 bases). The ends were cut back, 0 bases at V and 10 bases at J, with 14 bases in the middle. The CDR3 is made up of 14 amino acids. CDR1 and CDR2 from the germline V gene are SGDLS and YYNGEE. The CDR3 DNA follows: TGTGCCAGCAGCGTAGAGGCTAGACTAGAAGAGCAGTTCTTC. This encodes CASSVEARLEEQFF.

This chain uses TRBV28 with TRBJ2-7; D unresolved. In germline, CDR1 is MDHEN, CDR2 SYDVKM. There are 11 residues in the CDR3. Trimming removed 6 bases from V and 6 bases from J, with 9 bases in between. CDR3 protein: CASRTTGEQYF. The CDR3 bases are TGTGCCAGCAGGACGACTGGCGAGCAGTACTTC. Full variable domain (outside the CDR3, taken from reference TRBV28 and TRBJ2-7): DVKVTQSSRYLVKRTGEKVFLECVQDMDHENMFWYRQDPGLGLRLIYFSYDVKMKEKGDIPEGYSVSREKKERFSLILESASTNQTSMYLCASRTTGEQYFGPGTRLTVT.

The rearrangement uses TRBV27 and TRBJ2-7; 7 nucleotides agree with TRBD2. This CDR3 has 15 amino acids. CDR1 MNHEY and CDR2 SMNVEV come from the germline V gene (reference sequence). Germline trimming cut 4 bases from V and 2 bases from J; bases unmatched to any gene: 8. CDR3: CASSYGGGPAYEQYF. The CDR3 bases are TGTGCCAGCAGTTATGGGGGAGGGCCTGCCTACGAGCAGTACTTC.